These T cell receptor beta chains were read from a single sample in a study of blood T cell repertoires in COVID-19. Repertoires were generated with immunoSEQ multiplex PCR, while TCRdb's copy carries only in-frame clones and drops some. The table has hundreds of thousands of clones, around 80% seen once. The source material was peripheral blood. These receptors originate from a man aged 40-49 years with acute or convalescent COVID-19. The CDR3 runs from the conserved cysteine through the conserved F or W. D genes are given only for firm matches. Size is omitted from some rows. Given values are once, few, many or a class for expanded clones.

D gene: TRBD2; V gene: TRBV4-3; J gene: TRBJ2-2; clone size: NA; CDR3 protein: CASSHFPGLAGGINTGELFF; CDR3 DNA: TGCGCCAGCAGCCACTTTCCGGGACTAGCGGGAGGAATAAACACCGGGGAGCTGTTTTTT
D gene: NA; V gene: TRBV18; J gene: TRBJ2-1; clone size: NA; CDR3 protein: CASSPEYNEQFF; CDR3 DNA: TGTGCCAGCTCACCGGAGTACAATGAGCAGTTCTTC
D gene: NA; V gene: TRBV5-1; J gene: TRBJ1-1; clone size: NA; CDR3 protein: CASSLEGAAEAFF; CDR3 DNA: TGCGCCAGCAGCTTGGAAGGAGCAGCTGAAGCTTTCTTT
D gene: NA; V gene: TRBV12-5; J gene: TRBJ1-4; clone size: once; CDR3 protein: CASGMIRGKLFF; CDR3 DNA: TGTGCTAGTGGTATGATAAGGGGTAAACTGTTTTTT
D gene: TRBD1; V gene: TRBV7-9; J gene: TRBJ2-1; clone size: NA; CDR3 protein: CASNTGGYNEQFF; CDR3 DNA: TGTGCCAGCAACACAGGGGGCTACAATGAGCAGTTCTTC
D gene: NA; V gene: TRBV6-5; J gene: TRBJ2-7; clone size: NA; CDR3 protein: CASSPGQWSAEQYF; CDR3 DNA: TGTGCCAGCAGTCCCGGACAGTGGTCCGCCGAGCAGTACTTC
D gene: NA; V gene: TRBV5-1; J gene: TRBJ1-1; clone size: NA; CDR3 protein: CASSLNPPGGAHTEAFF; CDR3 DNA: TGCGCCAGCAGCTTGAACCCCCCGGGGGGGGCCCACACTGAAGCTTTCTTT
D gene: NA; V gene: TRBV2; J gene: TRBJ1-5; clone size: NA; CDR3 protein: CASSPDRYNQPQHF; CDR3 DNA: TGTGCCAGCAGCCCCGACAGATACAATCAGCCCCAGCATTTT
D gene: NA; V gene: TRBV29-1; J gene: TRBJ1-2; clone size: NA; CDR3 protein: CSVVTGDYGYTF; CDR3 DNA: TGCAGCGTTGTTACGGGAGATTATGGCTACACCTTC
D gene: NA; V gene: TRBV10-3; J gene: TRBJ2-7; clone size: NA; CDR3 protein: CAISESGLSYEQYF; CDR3 DNA: TGTGCCATCAGTGAGTCGGGACTTTCCTACGAGCAGTACTTC
D gene: TRBD1; V gene: TRBV7-2; J gene: TRBJ2-5; clone size: NA; CDR3 protein: CASSLSGTGVRETQYF; CDR3 DNA: TGTGCCAGCAGCTTGTCCGGGACAGGGGTACGGGAGACCCAGTACTTC
D gene: TRBD1; V gene: TRBV6-9; J gene: TRBJ1-2; clone size: NA; CDR3 protein: CANSLGGPKTGGYTF; CDR3 DNA: TGTGCCAACTCCCTAGGGGGCCCTAAGACTGGGGGCTACACCTTC
D gene: TRBD1; V gene: TRBV7-2; J gene: TRBJ1-1; clone size: NA; CDR3 protein: CASSSPTGARNTEAFF; CDR3 DNA: TGTGCCAGCAGCTCCCCAACAGGGGCCCGGAACACTGAAGCTTTCTTT
D gene: NA; V gene: TRBV5-4; J gene: TRBJ2-3; clone size: NA; CDR3 protein: CASRLGGGTFTDTQYF; CDR3 DNA: TGTGCCAGCAGGCTTGGGGGAGGAACCTTCACAGATACGCAGTATTTT
D gene: NA; V gene: TRBV9; J gene: TRBJ2-5; clone size: NA; CDR3 protein: CASSGLQGTLGETQYF; CDR3 DNA: TGTGCCAGCAGCGGACTACAGGGAACCTTAGGGGAGACCCAGTACTTC
D gene: NA; V gene: TRBV30; J gene: TRBJ2-3; clone size: many; CDR3 protein: CAWSRSTGISWRAPDTQYF; CDR3 DNA: TGTGCCTGGAGTCGTTCGACTGGGATTTCTTGGCGGGCACCAGATACGCAGTATTTT
D gene: NA; V gene: TRBV30; J gene: TRBJ1-2; clone size: NA; CDR3 protein: CAWSVGGTDYGYTF; CDR3 DNA: TGTGCCTGGAGTGTAGGGGGAACGGACTATGGCTACACCTTC
D gene: TRBD2; V gene: TRBV28; J gene: TRBJ2-1; clone size: NA; CDR3 protein: CASSSQGTSGFSSYNEQFF; CDR3 DNA: TGTGCCAGCAGTTCGCAAGGGACTAGCGGGTTTTCCTCCTACAATGAGCAGTTCTTC
D gene: NA; V gene: TRBV9; J gene: TRBJ1-6; clone size: NA; CDR3 protein: CASSPRQGDSPLHF; CDR3 DNA: TGTGCCAGCAGTCCGCGGCAGGGTGATTCACCCCTCCACTTT
D gene: TRBD2; V gene: TRBV11-3; J gene: TRBJ2-1; clone size: NA; CDR3 protein: CASSAGGGRAGNEQFF; CDR3 DNA: TGTGCCAGCAGCGCGGGGGGCGGGAGGGCCGGTAATGAGCAGTTCTTC
D gene: NA; V gene: TRBV6-5; J gene: TRBJ1-4; clone size: NA; CDR3 protein: CASSSGLSTNEKLFF; CDR3 DNA: TGTGCCAGCAGCTCGGGTCTCTCAACTAATGAAAAACTGTTTTTT
D gene: NA; V gene: TRBV7-9; J gene: TRBJ1-5; clone size: NA; CDR3 protein: CASSLAGQPQHF; CDR3 DNA: TGTGCCAGCAGCTTAGCGGGCCAGCCCCAGCATTTT
D gene: NA; V gene: TRBV5-5; J gene: TRBJ1-5; clone size: NA; CDR3 protein: CASSFGLSVPQHF; CDR3 DNA: TGTGCCAGCAGCTTCGGTCTTTCGGTTCCCCAGCATTTT